This TCR beta chain is drawn from a study of cytomegalovirus exposure and HLA in healthy donors. There were likely unrecorded immune exposures, though donors were nominally healthy when sampled. Study-level results: The authors later linked a missense DCLRE1C variant to TCR beta V- and J-gene trimming.

PCR was performed using 60 Vbeta and 13 Jbeta primers. The method was immunoSEQ multiplex PCR; TCRdb's version includes in-frame clones alone and lacks a portion of them. The sample has over 150,000 clones, 80% seen once; the top ten hold around 13%. Comments on this clone: The antigen remains unidentified.

This TCR derives from a man aged 25 to 40 in good health and CMV-seropositive. The specimen was PBMCs.

CDR3 sequence (DNA): TGTGCCAGCAGCTTAGATGGCAGTTTGGTTTTCGAGCAGTACTTC. Protein product: CASSLDGSLVFEQYF. The V gene is TRBV7-2, the J gene TRBJ2-7; no definite D call. Trimming pared 1 base from V and 6 bases from J, leaving 16 bases between. Per the germline V gene, CDR1 is SGHTA and CDR2 is FQGNSA. The CDR3 runs to 15 residues.